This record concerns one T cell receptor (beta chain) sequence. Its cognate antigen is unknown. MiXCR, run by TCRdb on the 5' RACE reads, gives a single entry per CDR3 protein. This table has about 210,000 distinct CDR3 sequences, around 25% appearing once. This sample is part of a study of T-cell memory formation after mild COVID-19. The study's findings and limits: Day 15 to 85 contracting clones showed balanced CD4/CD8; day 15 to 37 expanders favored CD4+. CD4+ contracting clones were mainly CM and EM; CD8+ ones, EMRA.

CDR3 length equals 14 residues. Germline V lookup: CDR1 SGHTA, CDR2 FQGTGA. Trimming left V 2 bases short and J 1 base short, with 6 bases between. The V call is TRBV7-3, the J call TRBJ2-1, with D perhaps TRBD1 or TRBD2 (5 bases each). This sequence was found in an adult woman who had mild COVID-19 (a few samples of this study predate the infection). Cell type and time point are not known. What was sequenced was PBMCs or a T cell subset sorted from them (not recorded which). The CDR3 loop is CASSLEGSYNEQFF. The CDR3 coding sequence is TGTGCCAGCAGCTTAGAGGGGTCCTACAATGAGCAGTTCTTC.